The clone carrying this TCR beta chain was counted a single time. The data were obtained in a study of shared clonotypes between healthy human individuals. Germline CDR1 is SGDLS and CDR2 is YYNGEE. The germline V and J ends were trimmed by 10 bases and 2 bases, with 19 bases remaining between them. CDR3 length: 14 amino acids. The assay was immunoSEQ multiplex PCR, and TCRdb's table has in-frame clones only and misses some. This table holds about half a million clones, about 72% found once. Sequencing was carried out using PBMCs. The gene calls are TRBV9 and TRBJ2-7; D is undetermined. The receptor was isolated from a woman between 40 and 50 years old in good health. Some clones in this sample may be carry-over from other donors' samples. DNA of the CDR3: TGTGCCTCCGCAGGTGGCGGCGGAGCCTACGAGCAGTACTTC. It specifies CASAGGGGAYEQYF.